The source of this TCR beta chain is a study of cytomegalovirus exposure and HLA in healthy donors (dated by TCRdb to 2015 to 2018). Regarding the complete study: According to an earlier analysis of 587 of the donors, about 179 million T cells yielded 95 million to 140 million unique TCR beta sequences and about 300 Gb of sequence data. Across 398 genotyped donors of the cohort, an average of about 240,000 unique TCR beta nucleotide sequences per donor were sequenced, and around 20% of those sequences were non-productive. The study profiled the T cell repertoires of about 720 subjects by immunosequencing and related them to cytomegalovirus serostatus. Every repertoire in the discovery cohort had been generated on one and the same sequencing platform. About five DR-DQ haplotypes were handled as single units for association and clustering because linkage in the cohort was strong. The study combined high-throughput TCR immunosequencing, statistical association of individual TCRs with disease status, and machine learning to predict cytomegalovirus infection status. A separate validation cohort of roughly 110 different subjects was used in addition to the approximately 700-subject first cohort. Class I and class II HLA loci were covered by the typing at four-digit resolution. A later genetic analysis used genome-wide SNP genotypes for about 60% of the roughly 700 donors, treating that subset as a discovery cohort. Alongside the repertoire data, information on donor age, sex, ethnicity and CMV serostatus was compiled. In the later analysis, no new phenotypic data were used to find candidate immune exposures; instead, reliance was placed on TCR beta sequences and their occurrence across donors. The study aimed to test whether cataloging public T cell receptors could reveal signatures of past pathogen exposure. The number of typed donors differed by locus: about 629-630 for A, B, C, DRB1 and DQB1; approximately 540 for DQA1; some 590 for DPA1; and some 430 for DPB1. Around 320 gigabases of sequencing data and approximately 80 million unique TCR sequences were included in an early release covering roughly 600 HLA-typed donors. To study patterns of TCR occurrence, a later analysis re-analyzed previously published TCR beta repertoires from several hundred donors and added high-resolution HLA genotyping. An earlier analysis of 587 of the donors used high-throughput TCR beta sequencing to judge whether each TCR beta V gene segment behaved as functional or pseudogenic. Of the roughly 400 genotyped donors, about 80% fell in the genetic ancestry cluster associated with self-reported Caucasian donors.

The method behind the library was the immunoSEQ multiplex PCR assay. The multiplex PCR relied on a mix of 60 forward primers for TCR Vbeta segments and 13 reverse primers for TCR Jbeta segments. The CDR3 region of rearranged TCR beta genes was amplified from genomic DNA with a multiplex PCR assay. On the Illumina HiSeq System, the amplified TCR beta libraries were sequenced as 87-base-pair reads. As for the original processing: In a later analysis, tens of millions of unique TCR beta chains were counted across the roughly 610 repertoires, and roughly 10 million of these chains were shared by at least two donors. A nearest-neighbor algorithm error-corrected the raw reads and collapsed the reads into unique sequences, merging closely related sequences to remove PCR and sequencing errors. Alignment of CDR3 sequences to IMGT reference sequences was used to assign V, D and J gene segments. For a sequence to be retained, a match of at least six nucleotides to both a V gene segment and a J gene segment was required. A rearrangement was called productive if the CDR3 had no stop codons and remained in frame with V and J, and every other rearrangement was called non-productive. Following IMGT convention, CDR3 was defined as the stretch from the second conserved V-encoded cysteine up to the conserved J-encoded phenylalanine. In an earlier analysis of roughly 610 of the donors, sequences lacking an unambiguous match to a single V gene segment were excluded. An earlier analysis of some 500 of the donors classified V segments as functional when productive rearrangements were above 56.7% and as segregating when the standard deviation between donors was above 5%. To diagnose cytomegalovirus status from the catalog of TCR beta chain sequences, a statistical classification framework was built. In a later analysis, TCR nucleotide sequences were compared against IMGT/GENE-DB human TR gene sequences so that V and J genes could be assigned. Using the TCRdist pipeline, a later analysis assigned CDR3 sequences along with most-parsimonious VDJ recombination scenarios. In a later analysis, each TCR beta chain was defined by its CDR3 amino acid sequence together with its V-gene family, and reads lacking a unique V-gene family were excluded. A later analysis removed several hundred highly shared, low-generation-probability nucleotide sequences to deal with suspected cross-contamination and a sequencing artifact. A later analysis calculated a clonal expansion index for each public chain from normalized within-repertoire ranks of inferred template counts. In a later analysis, generation probabilities were computed using a VDJ recombination model fitted to out-of-frame rearrangements, and the results were checked against IGoR. In a later analysis, TCR-TCR, TCR-HLA and TCR-CMV co-occurrence was scored with hypergeometric tests, and a repertoire-size bias correction was applied to TCR pairs. To estimate false discovery rates, a later analysis permuted the HLA or CMV assignments 20 times. In a later analysis, co-occurring TCRs were grouped using DBSCAN, with TCRdist sequence similarity added in when clustering inside HLA-allele-positive subsets. Repertoires with fewer than 30,000 or more than 120,000 public chains, plus five repertoires with anomalous nucleotide sharing, were excluded from co-occurrence clustering. This is the immuneACCESS table as TCRdb keeps it, with only in-frame sequences that have V and J called. A part of the clones is gone; compared with another copy, unresolved V genes explain less than half, and the rest is unexplained. For V, J and clone size, that table is used; D and trimming come from the DNA. This sample lists under 85,000 clones; about 79% were detected once. Of the sample, around 1.5% falls within the top ten clones.

A note on this clone: Its specific antigen is unknown. No much larger clone is present one base from it, and per-base qualities are unavailable.

Study-wide findings and limitations: In both the original and validation cohorts, the classifier was reported to diagnose cytomegalovirus status with high specificity and sensitivity. For the cohort, immune exposure information was limited to CMV serostatus. A later genetic analysis associated a missense DCLRE1C variant with V-gene and J-gene trimming of TCR beta chains, and an independent cohort replicated the association. Compared with the 666-donor mean, donors in an Asian-associated ancestry cluster had fewer N-insertions in productive TCRs, according to a later genetic analysis. In a later analysis, the rate of TCR association differed among HLA loci, with DRB1 alleles having the most associated TCRs and HLA-C alleles having the fewest. A total of roughly 160 TCR beta chains were listed by the study as associated with cytomegalovirus. Roughly uniform sequencing depth across donors was assumed in presence/absence analyses, although this assumption may not hold. HLA typing was unavailable for some donors at each locus, so association tests used only the typed subset. A later analysis found that most CMV-associated TCR beta chains appeared HLA-restricted, with HLA associations seemingly driven largely by CMV exposure. It was suggested by the authors that the approach could potentially be generalized to other disease states and immunological phenotypes. A later analysis associated 16,951 TCR beta sequences with specific HLA alleles at a false discovery rate of 0.05. Most TCR sequences were seen in very few donors, while some public TCRs were found in many individuals. The earlier analysis of around 600 of the donors excluded around 17 rarely observed V segments, including chromosome 9 orphons, because counts were too low. Strong co-occurrence of HLA alleles, especially DR and DQ, made assigning TCR associations to individual alleles difficult. The sequencing pipeline was judged likely to have produced a cluster of highly shared sequence variants as a technical artifact. Broadly in line with IMGT annotations, most TCR beta V segments showed up in productive rearrangements about 87% or about 30% of the time in an earlier analysis of under 700 of the donors. In a later analysis, several top co-occurrence clusters were reported to appear linked to parvovirus B19, influenza, CMV and Epstein-Barr virus. In vitro tests confirmed that a few of the cytomegalovirus-associated TCR beta chains recognize cytomegalovirus antigens. Linkage disequilibrium might explain the correlated functional status among segregating V segments, but an unknown experimental factor could not be excluded. In this cohort, only TCR beta chains were sequenced, and detectable features were limited by the absence of alpha or paired-chain data. A further reported finding was that TCR beta sequences accurately predicted the HLA-A and HLA-B alleles for most subjects in the first cohort. In a later analysis, HLA-associated TCR beta chains showed more clonal expansion and lower generation probabilities than non-associated chains that were equally common.

The cohort comprised more than 550 healthy bone marrow donors. All cohort members were sampled while nominally healthy, although unrecorded immune exposures were likely present. The donor tested CMV seronegative and was one of the 352 seronegative cohort members. A peripheral blood sample was collected from each donor, and TCR beta sequencing was performed on peripheral blood mononuclear cells. The Qiagen DNeasy Blood Extraction Kit was used to extract genomic DNA from the blood cell samples. The specimen was PBMCs. The receptor's source is a man between 40 and 49 years old in good health and CMV-seronegative.

CDR3 protein: CASSLPQGKETQYF. The DNA sequence reads TGTGCCAGCAGTTTGCCCCAGGGTAAAGAGACCCAGTACTTC. This chain is built from TRBV28 and TRBJ2-5; 5 matching bases give a weak D call of TRBD1. CDR1 and CDR2 are drawn from the germline V gene: MDHEN, SYDVKM. The trim is 3 bases for V and 3 bases for J, with a gap of 11 bases between the germline ends. The CDR3 measures 14 amino acids from cysteine to phenylalanine. Only the CDR3 DNA is retained, 42 bases long and in frame from the first base. Reference TRBV28 and TRBJ2-5 proteins supply the regions before and after the CDR3; the full variable domain is: DVKVTQSSRYLVKRTGEKVFLECVQDMDHENMFWYRQDPGLGLRLIYFSYDVKMKEKGDIPEGYSVSREKKERFSLILESASTNQTSMYLCASSLPQGKETQYFGPGTRLLVL.